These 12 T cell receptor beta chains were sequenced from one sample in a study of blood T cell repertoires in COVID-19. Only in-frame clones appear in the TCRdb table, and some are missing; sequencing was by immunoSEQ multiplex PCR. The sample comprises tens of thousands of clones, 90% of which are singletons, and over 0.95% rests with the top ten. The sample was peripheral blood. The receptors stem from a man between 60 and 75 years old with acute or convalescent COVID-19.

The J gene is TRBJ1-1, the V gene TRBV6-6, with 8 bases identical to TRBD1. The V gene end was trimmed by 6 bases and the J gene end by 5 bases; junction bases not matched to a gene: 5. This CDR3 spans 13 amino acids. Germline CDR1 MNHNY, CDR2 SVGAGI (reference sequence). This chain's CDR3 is CASSRQGTTEAFF. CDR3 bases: TGTGCCAGCAGCCGACAGGGGACAACTGAAGCTTTCTTT.

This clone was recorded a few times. The DNA for the CDR3 is TGTGCCAGCAGCTCGCTTAGCTCCTATAATTCACCCCTCCACTTT. Translation: CASSSLSSYNSPLHF. The chain links TRBV5-5 to TRBJ1-6; no clear D. Trimming removed 3 bases at V and 0 bases at J, with 7 bases between. Germline V gene data show CDR1 as SGHKS and CDR2 as YYEKEE (reference sequence). This CDR3 has 15 amino acids.

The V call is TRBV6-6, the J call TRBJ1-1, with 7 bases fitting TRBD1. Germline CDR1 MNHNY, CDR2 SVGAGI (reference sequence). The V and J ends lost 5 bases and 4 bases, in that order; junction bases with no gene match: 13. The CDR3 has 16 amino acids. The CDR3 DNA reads TGTGCCAGCAGTCGACAGGGTATCGGTCTAACCACTGAAGCTTTCTTT. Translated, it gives CASSRQGIGLTTEAFF.

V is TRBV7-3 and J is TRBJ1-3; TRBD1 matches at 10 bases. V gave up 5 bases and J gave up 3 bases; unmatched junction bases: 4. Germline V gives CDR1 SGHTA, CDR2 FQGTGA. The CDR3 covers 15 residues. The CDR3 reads CASSATGGRGNTIYF. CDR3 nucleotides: TGTGCCAGCAGCGCGACAGGGGGCCGTGGAAACACCATATATTTT.

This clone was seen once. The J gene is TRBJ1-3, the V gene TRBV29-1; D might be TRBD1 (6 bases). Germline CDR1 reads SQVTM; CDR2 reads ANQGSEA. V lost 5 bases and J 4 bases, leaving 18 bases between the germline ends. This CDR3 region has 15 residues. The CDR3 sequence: CSVSPGDTFGNTIYF. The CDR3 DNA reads TGCAGCGTTTCCCCAGGGGACACCTTCGGAAACACCATATATTTT.

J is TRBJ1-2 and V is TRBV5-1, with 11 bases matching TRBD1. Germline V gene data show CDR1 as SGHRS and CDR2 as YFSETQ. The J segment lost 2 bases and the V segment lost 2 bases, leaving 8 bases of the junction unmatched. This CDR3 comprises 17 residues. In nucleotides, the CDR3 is TGCGCCAGCAGCTTAAGTCCGGGACAGGGGGACAACTATGGCTACACCTTC. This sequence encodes CASSLSPGQGDNYGYTF.

CDR3 protein: CASSEETVSNQPQHF. The CDR3 DNA reads as TGTGCCAGCAGTGAAGAGACAGTTAGCAATCAGCCCCAGCATTTT. This chain uses TRBV2 with TRBJ1-5, with TRBD1 as a possible D gene (5 bases). V lost 1 base and J lost 0, with 7 bases in between. Germline V gene sequence: CDR1 SNHLY, CDR2 FYNNEI. The CDR3 length is 15 residues.

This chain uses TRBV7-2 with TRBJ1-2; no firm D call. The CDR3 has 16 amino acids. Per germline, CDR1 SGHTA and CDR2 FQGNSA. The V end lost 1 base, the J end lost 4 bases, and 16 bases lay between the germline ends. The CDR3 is CASSLDGRRGGYGYTF. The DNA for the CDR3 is TGTGCCAGCAGCTTAGACGGGAGGAGAGGTGGCTATGGCTACACCTTC.

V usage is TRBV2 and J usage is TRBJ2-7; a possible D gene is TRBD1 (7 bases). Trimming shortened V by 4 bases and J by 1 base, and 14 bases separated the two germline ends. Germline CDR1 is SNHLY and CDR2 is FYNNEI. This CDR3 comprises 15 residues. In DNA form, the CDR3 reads TGTGCCAGCAGTGTTTCGGGGGACAGTTCCTACGAGCAGTACTTC. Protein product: CASSVSGDSSYEQYF.

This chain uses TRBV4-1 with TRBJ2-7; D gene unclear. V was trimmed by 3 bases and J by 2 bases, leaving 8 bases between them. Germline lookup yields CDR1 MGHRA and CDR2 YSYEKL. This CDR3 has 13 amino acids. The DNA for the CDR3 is TGCGCCAGCAGCCACGGTCGCGCCTACGAGCAGTACTTC. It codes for CASSHGRAYEQYF.

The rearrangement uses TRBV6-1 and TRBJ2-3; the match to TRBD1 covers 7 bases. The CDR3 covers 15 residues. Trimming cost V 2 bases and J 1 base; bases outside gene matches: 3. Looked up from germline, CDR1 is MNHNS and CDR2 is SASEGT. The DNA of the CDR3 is TGTGCCAGCAGTGAAACAGGGGACCGCACAGATACGCAGTATTTT. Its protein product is CASSETGDRTDTQYF.

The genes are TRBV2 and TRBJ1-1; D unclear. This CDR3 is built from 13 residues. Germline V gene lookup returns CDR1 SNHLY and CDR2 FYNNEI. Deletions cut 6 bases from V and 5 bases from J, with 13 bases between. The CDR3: CASSSLGPTEAFF. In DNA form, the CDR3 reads TGTGCCAGCAGCTCCCTGGGCCCTACTGAAGCTTTCTTT.